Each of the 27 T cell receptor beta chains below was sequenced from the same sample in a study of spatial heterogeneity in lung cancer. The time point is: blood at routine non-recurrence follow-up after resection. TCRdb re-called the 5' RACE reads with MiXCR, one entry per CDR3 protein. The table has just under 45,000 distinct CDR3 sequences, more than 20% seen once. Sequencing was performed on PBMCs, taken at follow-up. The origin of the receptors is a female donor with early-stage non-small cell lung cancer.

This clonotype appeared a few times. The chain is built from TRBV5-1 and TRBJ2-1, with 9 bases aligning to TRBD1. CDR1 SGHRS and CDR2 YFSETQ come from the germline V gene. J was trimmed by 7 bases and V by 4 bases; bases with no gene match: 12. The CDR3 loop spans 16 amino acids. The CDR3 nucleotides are TGCGCCAGCAGCCCCCGTCAACAGGGGGCGGGGAATGAGCAGTTCTTC. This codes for CASSPRQQGAGNEQFF.

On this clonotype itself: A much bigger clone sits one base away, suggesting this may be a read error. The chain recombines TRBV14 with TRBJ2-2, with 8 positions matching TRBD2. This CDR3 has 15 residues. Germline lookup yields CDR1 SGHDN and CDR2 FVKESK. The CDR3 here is CSSSPREERAGELFF. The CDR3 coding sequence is TGTTCCAGCAGCCCGCGGGAGGAGAGGGCCGGGGAGCTGTTTTTT.

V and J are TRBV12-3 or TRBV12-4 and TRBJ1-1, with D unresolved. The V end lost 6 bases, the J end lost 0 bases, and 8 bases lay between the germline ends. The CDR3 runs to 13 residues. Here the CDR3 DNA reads TGTGCCAGCAGCCTATTCATGAACACTGAAGCTTTCTTT. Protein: CASSLFMNTEAFF.

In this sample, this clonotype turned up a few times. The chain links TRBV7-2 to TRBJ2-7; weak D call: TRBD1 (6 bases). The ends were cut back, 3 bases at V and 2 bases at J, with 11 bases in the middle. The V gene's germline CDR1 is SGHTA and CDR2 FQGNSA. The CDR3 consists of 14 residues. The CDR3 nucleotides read TGTGCCAGCAGCTTCAAACAGGGTGCCTACGAGCAGTACGTC. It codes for CASSFKQGAYEQYV.

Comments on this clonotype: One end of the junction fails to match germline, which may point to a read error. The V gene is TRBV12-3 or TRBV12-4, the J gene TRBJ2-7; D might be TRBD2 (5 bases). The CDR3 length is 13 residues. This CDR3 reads CASSSGEFYEQYF. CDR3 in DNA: TGTGCCAGCAGTTCCGGGGAATTTTACGAACAGTACTTC.

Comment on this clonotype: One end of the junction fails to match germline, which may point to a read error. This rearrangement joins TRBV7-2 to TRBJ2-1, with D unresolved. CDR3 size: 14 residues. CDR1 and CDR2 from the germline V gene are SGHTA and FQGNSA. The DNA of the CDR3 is TGTGCCTGCAGACCCTCCTTCGACGGGAATGAGCAGTTCTTC. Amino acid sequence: CACRPSFDGNEQFF.

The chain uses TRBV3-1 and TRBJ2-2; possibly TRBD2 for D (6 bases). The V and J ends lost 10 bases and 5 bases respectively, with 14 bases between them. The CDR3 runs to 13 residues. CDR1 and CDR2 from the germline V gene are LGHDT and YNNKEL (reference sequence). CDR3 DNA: TGTGCCACCAATCGTCGGGGGACCGGGGAGCTGTTTTTT. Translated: CATNRRGTGELFF.

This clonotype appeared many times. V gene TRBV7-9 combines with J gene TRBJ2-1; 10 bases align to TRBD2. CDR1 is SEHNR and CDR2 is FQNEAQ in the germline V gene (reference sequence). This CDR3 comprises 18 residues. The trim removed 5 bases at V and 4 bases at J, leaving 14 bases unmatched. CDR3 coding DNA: TGTGCCAGCAGCCCCCACCCGACCACTAGCGGGATGTACAATGAGCAGTTCTTC. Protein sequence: CASSPHPTTSGMYNEQFF.

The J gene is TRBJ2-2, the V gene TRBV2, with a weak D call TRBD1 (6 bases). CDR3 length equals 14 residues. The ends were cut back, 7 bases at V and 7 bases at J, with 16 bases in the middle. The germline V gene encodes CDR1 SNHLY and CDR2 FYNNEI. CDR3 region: CASIKEGGVGELFF. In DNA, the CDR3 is TGTGCCAGCATCAAGGAAGGGGGAGTCGGGGAGCTGTTTTTT.

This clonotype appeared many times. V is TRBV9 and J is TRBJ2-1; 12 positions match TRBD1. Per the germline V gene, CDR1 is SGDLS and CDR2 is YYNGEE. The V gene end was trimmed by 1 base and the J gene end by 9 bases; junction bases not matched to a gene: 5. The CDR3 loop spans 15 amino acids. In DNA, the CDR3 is TGTGCCAGCAGCGTACAGGGGACAGGGGGCCTTGAGCAGTTCTTC. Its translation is CASSVQGTGGLEQFF.

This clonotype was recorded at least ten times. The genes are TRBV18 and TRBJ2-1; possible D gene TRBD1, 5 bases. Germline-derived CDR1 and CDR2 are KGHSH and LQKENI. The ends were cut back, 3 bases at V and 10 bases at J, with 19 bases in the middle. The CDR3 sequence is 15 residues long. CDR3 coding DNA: TGTGCCAGCTCACCCCTCTTAGACAGTCTGAAGGAGCAGTTCTTC. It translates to CASSPLLDSLKEQFF.

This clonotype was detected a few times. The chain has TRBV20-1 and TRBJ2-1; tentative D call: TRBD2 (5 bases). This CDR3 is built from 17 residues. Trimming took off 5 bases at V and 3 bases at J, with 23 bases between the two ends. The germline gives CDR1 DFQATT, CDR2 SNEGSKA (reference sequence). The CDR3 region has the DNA TGCAGTGCTGGGCACCTCGCGGGCCGACCACTCTACAATGAGCAGTTCTTC. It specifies CSAGHLAGRPLYNEQFF.

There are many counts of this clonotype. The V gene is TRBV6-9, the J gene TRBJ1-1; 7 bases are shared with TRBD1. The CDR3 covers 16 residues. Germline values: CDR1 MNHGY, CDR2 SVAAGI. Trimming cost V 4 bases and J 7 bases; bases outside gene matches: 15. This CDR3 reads CASSSHLKDRADEAFF. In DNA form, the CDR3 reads TGTGCCAGCAGTTCTCACCTAAAAGACAGGGCGGATGAAGCTTTCTTT.

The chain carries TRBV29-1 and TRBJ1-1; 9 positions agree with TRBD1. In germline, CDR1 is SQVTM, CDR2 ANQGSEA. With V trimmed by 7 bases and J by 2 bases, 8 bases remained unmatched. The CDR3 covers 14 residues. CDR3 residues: CSAAKQGANTEAFF. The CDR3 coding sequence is TGCAGCGCCGCAAAACAGGGGGCAAACACTGAAGCTTTCTTT.

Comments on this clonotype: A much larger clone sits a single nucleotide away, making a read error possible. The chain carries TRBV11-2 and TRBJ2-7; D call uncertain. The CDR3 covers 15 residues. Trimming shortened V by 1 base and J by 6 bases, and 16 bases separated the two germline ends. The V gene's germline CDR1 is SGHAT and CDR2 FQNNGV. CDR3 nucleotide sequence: TGTGCCAGCAGCTTAGCCCCCGACTTTAGGTTCGAGCAGTACTTC. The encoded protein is CASSLAPDFRFEQYF.

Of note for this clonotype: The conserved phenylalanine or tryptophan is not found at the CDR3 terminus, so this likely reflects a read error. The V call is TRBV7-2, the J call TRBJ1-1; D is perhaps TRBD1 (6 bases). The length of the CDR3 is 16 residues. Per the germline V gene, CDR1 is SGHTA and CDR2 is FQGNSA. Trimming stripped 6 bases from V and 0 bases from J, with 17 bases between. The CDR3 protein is CASSHTGYLVNTEAFL. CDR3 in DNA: TGTGCCAGCAGTCACACAGGGTATTTAGTGAACACTGAAGCTTTCTTA.

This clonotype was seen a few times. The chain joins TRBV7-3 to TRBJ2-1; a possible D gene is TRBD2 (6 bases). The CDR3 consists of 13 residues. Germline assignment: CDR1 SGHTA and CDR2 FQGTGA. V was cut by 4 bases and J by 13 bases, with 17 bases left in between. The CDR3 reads CASSSSTGTEQFF. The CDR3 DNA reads TGTGCCAGCAGCTCCTCAACCGGGACTGAACAGTTCTTC.

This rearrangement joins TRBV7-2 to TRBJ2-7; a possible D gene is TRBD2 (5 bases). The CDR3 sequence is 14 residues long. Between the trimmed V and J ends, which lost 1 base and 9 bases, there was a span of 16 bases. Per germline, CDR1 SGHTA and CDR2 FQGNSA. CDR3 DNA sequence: TGTGCCAGCAGCTTAGATCCTAGCCTCTTTGTGCAGTACTTC. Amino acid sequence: CASSLDPSLFVQYF.

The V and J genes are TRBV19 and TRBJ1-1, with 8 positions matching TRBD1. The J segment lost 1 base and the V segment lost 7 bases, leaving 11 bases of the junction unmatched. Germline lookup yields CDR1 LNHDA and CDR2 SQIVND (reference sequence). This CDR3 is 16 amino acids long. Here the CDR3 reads CASTPTGGVRNTEAFF. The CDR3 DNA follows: TGTGCCAGTACCCCCACAGGGGGAGTAAGGAACACTGAAGCTTTCTTT.

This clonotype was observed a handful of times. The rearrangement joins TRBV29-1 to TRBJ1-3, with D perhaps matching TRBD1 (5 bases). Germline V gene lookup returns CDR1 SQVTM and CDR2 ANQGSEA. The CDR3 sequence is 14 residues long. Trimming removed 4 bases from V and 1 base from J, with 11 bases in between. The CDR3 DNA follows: TGCAGCGTTGCGGGGGTAAAGTCTGGAAACACCATATATTTT. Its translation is CSVAGVKSGNTIYF.

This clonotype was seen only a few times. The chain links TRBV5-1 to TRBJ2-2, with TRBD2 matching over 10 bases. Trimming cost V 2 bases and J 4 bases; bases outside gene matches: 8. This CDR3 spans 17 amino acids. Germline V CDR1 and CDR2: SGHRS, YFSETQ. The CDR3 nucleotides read TGCGCCAGCAGCTTCCTAGCGGGAGCCTCTAGCACCGGGGAGCTGTTTTTT. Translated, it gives CASSFLAGASSTGELFF.

The CDR3 DNA reads as TGTGCCAGCAGCGTGGGGTATCCCAATGAGCAGTTCTTC. Translating gives CASSVGYPNEQFF. The J gene is TRBJ2-1, the V gene TRBV11-2; D ambiguous. Trimming took 5 bases from V and 6 from J, leaving 11 bases between them. Germline CDR1 reads SGHAT; CDR2 reads FQNNGV. The CDR3 runs to 13 residues.

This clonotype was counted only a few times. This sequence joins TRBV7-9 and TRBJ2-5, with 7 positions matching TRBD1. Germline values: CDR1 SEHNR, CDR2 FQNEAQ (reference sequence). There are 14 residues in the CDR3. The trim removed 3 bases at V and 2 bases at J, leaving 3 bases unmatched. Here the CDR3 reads CASSFYRGQETQYF. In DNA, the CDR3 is TGTGCCAGCAGCTTTTACAGGGGACAAGAGACCCAGTACTTC.

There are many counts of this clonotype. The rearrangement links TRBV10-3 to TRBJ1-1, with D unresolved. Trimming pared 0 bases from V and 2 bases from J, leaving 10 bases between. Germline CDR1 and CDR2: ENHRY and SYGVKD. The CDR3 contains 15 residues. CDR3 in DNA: TGTGCCATCAGTGAGTCAGATGGGGTAAACACTGAAGCTTTCTTT. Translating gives CAISESDGVNTEAFF.

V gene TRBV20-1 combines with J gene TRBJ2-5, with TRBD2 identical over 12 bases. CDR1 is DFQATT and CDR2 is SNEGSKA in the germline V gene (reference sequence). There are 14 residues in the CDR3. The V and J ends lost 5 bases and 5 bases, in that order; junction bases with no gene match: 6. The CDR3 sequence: CSAASGGAGETQYF. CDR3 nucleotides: TGCAGTGCTGCTAGCGGGGGGGCCGGCGAGACCCAGTACTTC.

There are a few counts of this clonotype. In nucleotides, the CDR3 is TGTGCCAGCAGCTTTAGGGGTGGATCCTACGAGCAGTACTTC. Protein: CASSFRGGSYEQYF. The chain carries TRBV5-5 and TRBJ2-7, with a weak D call TRBD1 (5 bases). CDR3 length: 14 amino acids. Germline V gene data show CDR1 as SGHKS and CDR2 as YYEKEE (reference sequence). V shed 2 bases and J shed 1 base, with 10 bases lying between them. The variable domain in full, completed from reference TRBV5-5 and TRBJ2-7, reads DAGVTQSPTHLIKTRGQQVTLRCSPISGHKSVSWYQQVLGQGPQFIFQYYEKEERGRGNFPDRFSARQFPNYSSELNVNALLLGDSALYLCASSFRGGSYEQYFGPGTRLTVT.

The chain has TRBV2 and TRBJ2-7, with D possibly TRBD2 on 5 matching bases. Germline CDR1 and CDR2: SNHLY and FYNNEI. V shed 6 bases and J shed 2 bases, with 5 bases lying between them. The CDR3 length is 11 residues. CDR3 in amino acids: CASRGAYEQYF. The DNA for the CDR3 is TGTGCCAGCAGGGGAGCCTACGAGCAGTACTTC.